This T cell receptor (beta chain) was captured in a study of T cell repertoires in cytomegalovirus infection. About the study: Alongside well-studied HLA-B-restricted CMV epitopes, recently identified HLA-C-restricted CMV epitopes were also used. The public TCR beta signatures pointed to both CMV infection and matching HLA type.

Using its own MiXCR run on the reads, TCRdb lists one record per CDR3 protein. The data hold approximately 770,000 distinct CDR3 sequences, with roughly 28% observed a single time. Comments on this clonotype: Its antigen is undetermined.

The germline V gene has CDR1 MNHEY and CDR2 SVGAGI. This CDR3 comprises 11 residues. V was shortened by 1 base and J by 7 bases, with 5 bases between the two germline ends. Findings of the study overall: CMV-specific HLA-C-restricted TCR beta clonotypes dominated the ex vivo response. Carriers of CMV plus the relevant HLA were identified by cumulative public TCR beta family frequency.

The sequence derives from a human donor in good health (CMV status not recorded). Some clones in this sample may be carry-over from other donors' samples. The source material was cultured CD8+ T cells from PBMCs, sampled from culture after CMV antigen stimulation. The chain is built from TRBV6-5 and TRBJ2-7, with unresolved D. CDR3 residues: CASSYLTEQYF. The CDR3 nucleotides read TGTGCCAGCAGTTACTTGACGGAGCAGTACTTC.